A single sample gave rise to the 31 T cell receptor beta chains below, sequenced in a study of T cell responses to AZD1222 COVID-19 vaccine. Profiled with immunoSEQ multiplex PCR; TCRdb holds only in-frame clones, not every one. The sample records approximately 140,000 clones, around nine tenths being singletons. The source material was peripheral blood, sampled on day 0 of MenACWY control vaccination. These receptors all come from an adult in good health.

J is TRBJ2-1 and V is TRBV6-5; a possible D gene is TRBD2 (5 bases). In germline, CDR1 is MNHEY, CDR2 SVGAGI. V lost 0 bases to trimming and J lost 3 bases, with 9 bases between them. The CDR3 runs to 15 residues. The CDR3 region has the DNA TGTGCCAGCAGTTACTCGACCGGGGTCTACAATGAGCAGTTCTTC. Amino acids: CASSYSTGVYNEQFF.

This rearrangement joins TRBV24-1 to TRBJ2-2; 9 bases are shared with TRBD1. The CDR3 contains 16 residues. Germline CDR1 is KGHDR and CDR2 is SFDVKD. The V segment lost 0 bases and the J segment 6 bases; nucleotides outside the gene matches: 4. The CDR3 DNA reads as TGTGCCACCAGTGATTTGCTATGGACAGGGGCCGGGGAGCTGTTTTTT. Translating it yields CATSDLLWTGAGELFF.

The chain combines TRBV7-2 with TRBJ1-1, with D hard to call. The CDR3 has 13 amino acids. Germline CDR1 SGHTA, CDR2 FQGNSA. V shed 3 bases and J shed 3 bases, with 8 bases lying between them. The DNA of the CDR3 is TGTGCCAGCAGCTTGTTTCTAGACACTGAAGCTTTCTTT. It encodes CASSLFLDTEAFF.

This clone was detected once. The chain uses TRBV12-3 or TRBV12-4 and TRBJ1-2, with 7 bases that match TRBD1. This CDR3 has 13 residues. After removal of 5 bases from V and 8 bases from J, the junction contained 8 bases not matched to a gene. CDR3 residues: CASSPGTVEGYTF. The CDR3 DNA reads TGTGCCAGCAGTCCCGGGACAGTGGAAGGCTACACCTTC.

CDR3 DNA sequence: TGTGCCAGCAGTGCGACAGGGGTGGGGGAGACCCAGTACTTC. As protein: CASSATGVGETQYF. The chain joins TRBV2 to TRBJ2-5; 8 nucleotides line up with TRBD1. From germline, CDR1 is SNHLY and CDR2 FYNNEI. The CDR3 has 14 amino acids. V lost 4 bases and J lost 5; bases outside the gene matches: 6.

The chain has TRBV28 and TRBJ1-1; tentative D call: TRBD1 (5 bases). V lost 9 bases and J lost 5, with 13 bases in between. Germline V gene lookup returns CDR1 MDHEN and CDR2 SYDVKM. This CDR3 has 12 residues. The CDR3 DNA is TGTGCCAGTCAGGGTGTGGCGACTGAAGCTTTCTTT. As protein: CASQGVATEAFF.

The chain links TRBV5-4 to TRBJ1-3; 7 nucleotides align to TRBD1. There are 15 residues in the CDR3. Trimming cost V 2 bases and J 8 bases; bases outside gene matches: 10. Germline V gives CDR1 SGHNT, CDR2 YYREEE (reference sequence). The CDR3 nucleotides read TGTGCCAGCAGCTTACGGGACAGACCTGTGGACACCATATATTTT. Protein: CASSLRDRPVDTIYF.

This clone was seen just once. V usage is TRBV9 and J usage is TRBJ2-2, with D tentatively TRBD2 (6 bases). The germline V gene encodes CDR1 SGDLS and CDR2 YYNGEE. The CDR3 consists of 14 residues. Trimming removed 4 bases at V and 3 bases at J, with 10 bases between. CDR3 residues: CASSRGGDTGELFF. CDR3 in DNA: TGTGCCAGCAGCAGGGGAGGAGACACCGGGGAGCTGTTTTTT.

The V and J genes are TRBV24-1 and TRBJ2-3; 10 nucleotides agree with TRBD2. The CDR3 contains 19 residues. The germline V gene has CDR1 KGHDR and CDR2 SFDVKD. V lost 3 bases to trimming and J lost 4 bases; unmatched junction nucleotides: 15. Here the CDR3 reads CATSDPRSGRVHSADTQYF. The CDR3 DNA reads as TGTGCCACCAGTGATCCCCGCAGCGGGAGGGTCCATAGTGCAGATACGCAGTATTTT.

This chain links TRBV30 with TRBJ2-2, with D perhaps TRBD1 or TRBD2 (5 bases each). V was clipped by 5 bases and J by 7 bases, with 20 bases between them. The CDR3 length is 15 residues. CDR1 GTSNPN and CDR2 SVGIG come from the germline V gene (reference sequence). CDR3 coding DNA: TGTGCCTGGGAGGGGACCGGGGAAGAAGGCGGGGAGCTGTTTTTT. The encoded protein is CAWEGTGEEGGELFF.

The gene calls are TRBV27 and TRBJ2-3, with D possibly matching TRBD1 (6 bases). Trimming removed 5 bases at V and 2 bases at J, with 14 bases between. This CDR3 is built from 15 residues. The V gene's germline CDR1 is MNHEY and CDR2 SMNVEV (reference sequence). The CDR3 bases are TGTGCCAGCAGTCAAAGGACAGAAGCCACAGATACGCAGTATTTT. Translated: CASSQRTEATDTQYF.

The V gene is TRBV15, the J gene TRBJ2-5; 8 bases line up with TRBD2. Germline assignment: CDR1 LNHNV and CDR2 YYDKDF (reference sequence). Trimming cost V 2 bases and J 2 bases; bases outside gene matches: 13. The length of the CDR3 is 18 residues. In DNA form, the CDR3 reads TGTGCCACCAGCAGATCCATCGCGACTAGCGTACCGCAAGAGACCCAGTACTTC. This gives the protein CATSRSIATSVPQETQYF. The full variable domain, in which reference TRBV15 and TRBJ2-5 provide the parts outside the CDR3, is DAMVIQNPRYQVTQFGKPVTLSCSQTLNHNVMYWYQQKSSQAPKLLFHYYDKDFNNEADTPDNFQSRRPNTSFCFLDIRSPGLGDTAMYLCATSRSIATSVPQETQYFGPGTRLLVL.

DNA for the CDR3: TGTGCCATCAGTGAGGGACAGGGTGGCTACACCTTC. Its translation is CAISEGQGGYTF. The chain recombines TRBV10-3 with TRBJ1-2, with 8 bases matching TRBD1. The J segment lost 7 bases and the V segment lost 2 bases, leaving 0 bases of the junction unmatched. There are 12 residues in the CDR3. The V gene's germline CDR1 is ENHRY and CDR2 SYGVKD.

Comments on this clone: This sample also contains other DNA sequences that code for the same CDR3. The chain combines TRBV18 with TRBJ2-7, with 9 bases aligning to TRBD1. The CDR3 totals 13 residues. Trimming at V came to 2 bases and at J to 4 bases, leaving 0 bases not matched to a gene. Germline CDR1 KGHSH, CDR2 LQKENI. CDR3 nucleotides: TGTGCCAGCTCACCAGGGACAGGGTACGAGCAGTACTTC. Its translation is CASSPGTGYEQYF.

This sequence joins TRBV27 and TRBJ1-2; a possible D gene is TRBD1 (6 bases). This CDR3 comprises 13 residues. Germline V gene lookup returns CDR1 MNHEY and CDR2 SMNVEV (reference sequence). Trimming left V 2 bases short and J 14 bases short, with 18 bases between. The CDR3 is CASSLRTVGNRTF. CDR3 DNA: TGTGCCAGCAGTTTAAGGACAGTCGGTAATCGGACCTTC.

This clone was recorded once. The rearrangement links TRBV3-1 (or the pseudogene TRBV3-2) to TRBJ1-5; 7 bases line up with TRBD1. V shed 5 bases, J shed 7 bases, and the junction held 8 bases outside the gene matches. The germline CDR1 and CDR2 sequences are LGHDT and YNNKEL (reference sequence). This CDR3 region has 14 residues. The CDR3 here is CASSSRDRRQPQHF. As DNA, the CDR3 is TGTGCCAGCAGCTCCCGGGACAGACGACAGCCCCAGCATTTT.

The J gene is TRBJ2-7, the V gene TRBV18; D not resolved. Germline V lookup: CDR1 KGHSH, CDR2 LQKENI. Trimming pared 0 bases from V and 0 bases from J, leaving 9 bases between. This CDR3 is 15 amino acids long. In DNA, the CDR3 is TGTGCCAGCTCACCACCCGCCAGCCTCTCCTACGAGCAGTACTTC. It translates to CASSPPASLSYEQYF.

J is TRBJ1-1 and V is TRBV5-1; D ambiguous. The germline CDR1 and CDR2 sequences are SGHRS and YFSETQ. Trimming pared 2 bases from V and 1 base from J, leaving 6 bases between. The CDR3 has 13 amino acids. The CDR3 coding sequence is TGCGCCAGCAGCTTTACAAGGAACACTGAAGCTTTCTTT. Residues: CASSFTRNTEAFF. Full variable domain (rest looked up from reference TRBV5-1 and TRBJ1-1): KAGVTQTPRYLIKTRGQQVTLSCSPISGHRSVSWYQQTPGQGLQFLFEYFSETQRNKGNFPGRFSGRQFSNSRSEMNVSTLELGDSALYLCASSFTRNTEAFFGQGTRLTVV.

The J gene is TRBJ1-1, the V gene TRBV5-1; D not resolved. The CDR3 is 12 residues long. CDR1 and CDR2 from the germline V gene are SGHRS and YFSETQ. V lost 2 bases to trimming and J lost 1 base, with 3 bases between them. DNA of the CDR3: TGCGCCAGCAGCTTAACGAACACTGAAGCTTTCTTT. Its translation: CASSLTNTEAFF. Variable domain in full (rest from reference TRBV5-1 and TRBJ1-1): KAGVTQTPRYLIKTRGQQVTLSCSPISGHRSVSWYQQTPGQGLQFLFEYFSETQRNKGNFPGRFSGRQFSNSRSEMNVSTLELGDSALYLCASSLTNTEAFFGQGTRLTVV.

Points on this clone: At one boundary the junction diverges from the germline segment, which might be a read error. The CDR3 DNA is TGTGCCAGCAGATTAGCGGGCTCCTACAATGAGCAGTTCTTC. It codes for CASRLAGSYNEQFF. The chain uses TRBV7-9 and TRBJ2-1, with 7 bases aligning to TRBD2. This CDR3 has 14 amino acids. The germline gives CDR1 SEHNR, CDR2 FQNEAQ (reference sequence).

The rearrangement uses TRBV2 and TRBJ2-4, with a tentative D call TRBD1 (6 bases). In germline, CDR1 is SNHLY, CDR2 FYNNEI. The CDR3 length is 12 residues. V was pared by 7 bases and J by 6 bases, with 10 bases between. CDR3 nucleotides: TGTGCCAGCATGCAGGGGAGAAACATTCAGTACTTC. It specifies CASMQGRNIQYF.

This chain uses TRBV11-2 with TRBJ1-4; no clear D gene. The CDR3 loop spans 11 amino acids. Germline CDR1 SGHAT, CDR2 FQNNGV. V lost 3 bases and J lost 7, with 3 bases in between. CDR3 loop: CASSLGEKLFF. The CDR3 DNA is TGTGCCAGCAGCTTGGGTGAAAAACTGTTTTTT. The whole variable domain, filled in from reference TRBV11-2 and TRBJ1-4, reads EAGVAQSPRYKIIEKRQSVAFWCNPISGHATLYWYQQILGQGPKLLIQFQNNGVVDDSQLPKDRFSAERLKGVDSTLKIQPAKLEDSAVYLCASSLGEKLFFGSGTQLSVL.

The CDR3, as DNA: TGCGCCAGCAGCTTGGCGCAGGCCGATTCACCCCTCCACTTT. Residues: CASSLAQADSPLHF. The chain uses TRBV5-1 and TRBJ1-6; the D is unclear. The V gene lost 0 bases and the J gene lost 8 bases, with 9 bases spanning the gap. Germline V gives CDR1 SGHRS, CDR2 YFSETQ. The CDR3 has 14 residues.

The rearrangement links TRBV5-1 to TRBJ1-6; 8 positions agree with TRBD1. The CDR3 is made up of 16 amino acids. V lost 1 base and J lost 10; bases outside the gene matches: 10. Looked up from germline, CDR1 is SGHRS and CDR2 is YFSETQ. The CDR3 DNA follows: TGCGCCAGCAGCTTGTACCCAGGACAGGGAGGATCACCCCTCCACTTT. Protein: CASSLYPGQGGSPLHF.

This rearrangement joins TRBV18 to TRBJ2-7; D is uncertain. The CDR3 is made up of 13 amino acids. Per germline, CDR1 KGHSH and CDR2 LQKENI. V was trimmed by 1 base and J by 1 base, leaving 5 bases between them. The CDR3 region has the DNA TGTGCCAGCTCACCACAGGGATCCTACGAGCAGTACTTC. Residues: CASSPQGSYEQYF.

The rearrangement joins TRBV6-5 to TRBJ2-7; tentative D call: TRBD2 (6 bases). Deletions cut 5 bases from V and 0 bases from J, with 14 bases between. Per the germline V gene, CDR1 is MNHEY and CDR2 is SVGAGI. The CDR3 covers 15 residues. The CDR3 loop is CASSIGGGSSYEQYF. CDR3 DNA sequence: TGTGCCAGCAGTATCGGGGGAGGCAGCTCCTACGAGCAGTACTTC.

The chain links TRBV11-3 to TRBJ2-7; D perhaps matches TRBD2 (7 bases). V lost 5 bases to trimming and J lost 2 bases, with 13 bases between them. Looked up from germline, CDR1 is SGHNT and CDR2 is YENEEA. This CDR3 is built from 14 residues. CDR3 sequence reads: CASSPGGYTYEQYF. The CDR3 coding sequence is TGTGCCAGCAGCCCGGGGGGCTATACCTACGAGCAGTACTTC.

The V and J genes are TRBV11-2 and TRBJ2-7, with D perhaps matching TRBD1 (5 bases). Trimming stripped 3 bases from V and 3 bases from J, with 12 bases between. The germline V gene has CDR1 SGHAT and CDR2 FQNNGV. This CDR3 contains 14 residues. CDR3 residues: CASSLLSGYYEQYF. CDR3 nucleotides: TGTGCCAGCAGCTTGCTATCAGGGTACTACGAGCAGTACTTC. The variable domain in full, with the rest retrieved from reference TRBV11-2 and TRBJ2-7, is EAGVAQSPRYKIIEKRQSVAFWCNPISGHATLYWYQQILGQGPKLLIQFQNNGVVDDSQLPKDRFSAERLKGVDSTLKIQPAKLEDSAVYLCASSLLSGYYEQYFGPGTRLTVT.

The V call is TRBV30, the J call TRBJ1-5; a possible D gene is TRBD1 (5 bases). CDR3 length: 14 residues. CDR1 is GTSNPN and CDR2 is SVGIG in the germline V gene (reference sequence). V lost 0 bases to trimming and J lost 2 bases, with 8 bases between them. This chain's CDR3 is CAWSVVTGNQPQHF. The CDR3 nucleotides read TGTGCCTGGAGTGTTGTGACAGGCAATCAGCCCCAGCATTTT.

J is TRBJ1-1 and V is TRBV3-1 (or the pseudogene TRBV3-2); 7 nucleotides align to TRBD1. The CDR3 has 13 amino acids. Germline CDR1 is LGHDT and CDR2 is YNNKEL (reference sequence). After removal of 4 bases from V and 6 bases from J, the junction contained 5 bases not matched to a gene. The CDR3 spells CASSLGGRAEAFF. In DNA form, the CDR3 reads TGTGCCAGCAGCCTAGGGGGCCGGGCTGAAGCTTTCTTT.

This chain links TRBV11-3 with TRBJ2-1; TRBD1 is a possible D gene (8 bases). V dropped 5 bases and J dropped 1 base, with 21 bases sitting between them. This CDR3 contains 18 residues. The V gene's germline CDR1 is SGHNT and CDR2 YENEEA. CDR3 coding DNA: TGTGCCAGCAGCCTCCGATCTACAGGGGGAGGGTCCTACAATGAGCAGTTCTTC. The encoded protein is CASSLRSTGGGSYNEQFF.